This TCR beta chain was profiled in a study of control samples from healthy donors and cancer patients. V was clipped by 4 bases and J by 2 bases, with 13 bases between them. The CDR3 sequence is 15 residues long. Germline V CDR1 and CDR2: SNHLY, FYNNEI. Measured with immunoSEQ multiplex PCR; TCRdb has only the in-frame clones, and not every one. The sample records about 130,000 clones, approximately 90% being singletons. The V gene is TRBV2, the J gene TRBJ2-3; no firm D call. The receptor was derived from a woman between 45 and 65 years old in good health. Sequences were obtained from blood. CDR3 in DNA: TGTGCCAGCAGTGGGGTAGGATACATCACAGATACGCAGTATTTT. Translated: CASSGVGYITDTQYF.